This T cell receptor beta chain was observed in a study of patients and donors after allogeneic stem cell transplantation. CDR3 length: 13 amino acids. The germline V gene encodes CDR1 LNHDA and CDR2 SQIVND (reference sequence). V was pared by 7 bases and J by 0 bases, with 9 bases between. TCRdb re-derived calls from the RT-PCR reads in MiXCR, one entry per CDR3 protein. The table records fewer than 5,000 distinct CDR3 sequences, about 15% of them present only once. The sequence was obtained from a human donor who was either an allogeneic HSCT recipient or a stem cell or donor lymphocyte infusion donor (not recorded which). It is not recorded whose cells these are; they may come from a transplant donor. The sample taken for sequencing was blood, either unsorted or a sorted T cell fraction (not recorded which). This sequence joins TRBV19 and TRBJ1-2; possible D gene TRBD1, 5 bases. In nucleotides, the CDR3 is TGTGCCAGTAACGGGGGAACTAACTATGGCTACACCTTC. This sequence encodes CASNGGTNYGYTF.